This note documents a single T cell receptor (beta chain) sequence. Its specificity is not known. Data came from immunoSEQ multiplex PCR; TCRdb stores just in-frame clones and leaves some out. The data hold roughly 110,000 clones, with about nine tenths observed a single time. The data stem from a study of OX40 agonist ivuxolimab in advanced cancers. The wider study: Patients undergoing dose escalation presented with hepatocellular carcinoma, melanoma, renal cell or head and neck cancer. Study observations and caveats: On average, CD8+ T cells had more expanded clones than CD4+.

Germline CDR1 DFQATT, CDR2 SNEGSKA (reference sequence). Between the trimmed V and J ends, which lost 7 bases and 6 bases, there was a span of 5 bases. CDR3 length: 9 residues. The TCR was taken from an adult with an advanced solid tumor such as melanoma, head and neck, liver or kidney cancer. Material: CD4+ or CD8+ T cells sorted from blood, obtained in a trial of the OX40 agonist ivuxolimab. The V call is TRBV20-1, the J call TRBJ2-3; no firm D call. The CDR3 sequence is CSVEDTQYF. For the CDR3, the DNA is TGCAGTGTGGAGGATACGCAGTATTTT.